This T cell receptor beta chain was sequenced in a study of cytomegalovirus exposure and HLA in healthy donors. General study points: In a later analysis, TCR association rates varied by HLA locus: DRB1 most, HLA-C fewest. Analysis was performed later, and it showed HLA-associated TCR beta chains to be more clonally expanded than equally common others. Accurate prediction of most subjects' HLA-A and HLA-B alleles from TCR beta sequences was reported.

Both 60 Vbeta primers and 13 Jbeta primers went into the PCR. Clones were sequenced by immunoSEQ multiplex PCR, and TCRdb holds only the in-frame ones, with some missing. The data contain 150,000 to 200,000 clones, 82% of them singletons. CDR1 GTSNPN and CDR2 SVGIG come from the germline V gene (reference sequence). V dropped 0 bases and J dropped 1 base, with 13 bases sitting between them. The CDR3 is 15 residues long. As concerns this clone: What it recognizes is unknown.

The origin of this receptor is a girl aged 5 to 17 in good health and CMV-seropositive. V usage is TRBV30 and J usage is TRBJ2-7, with D perhaps TRBD1 (6 bases). Sequencing used PBMCs. CDR3 nucleotide sequence: TGTGCCTGGAGTGTTGGACAGCCACCATCCTACGAGCAGTACTTC. It yields the protein CAWSVGQPPSYEQYF. The variable domain in full, with the rest retrieved from reference TRBV30 and TRBJ2-7, is SQTIHQWPATLVQPVGSPLSLECTVEGTSNPNLYWYRQAAGRGLQLLFYSVGIGQISSEVPQNLSASRPQDRQFILSSKKLLLSDSGFYLCAWSVGQPPSYEQYFGPGTRLTVT.